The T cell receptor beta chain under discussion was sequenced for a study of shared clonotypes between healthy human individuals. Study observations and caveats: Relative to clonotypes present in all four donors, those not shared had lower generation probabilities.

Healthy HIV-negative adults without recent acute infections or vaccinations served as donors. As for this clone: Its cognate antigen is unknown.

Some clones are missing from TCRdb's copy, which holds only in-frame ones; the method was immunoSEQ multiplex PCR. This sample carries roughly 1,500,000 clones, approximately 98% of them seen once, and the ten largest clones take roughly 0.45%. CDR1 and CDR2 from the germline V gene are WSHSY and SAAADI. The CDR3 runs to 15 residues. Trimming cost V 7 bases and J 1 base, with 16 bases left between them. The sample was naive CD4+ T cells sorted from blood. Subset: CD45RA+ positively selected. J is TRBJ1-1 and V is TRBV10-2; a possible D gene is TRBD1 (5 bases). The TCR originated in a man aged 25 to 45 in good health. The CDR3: CASTALGEGNTEAFF. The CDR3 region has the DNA TGCGCCAGCACTGCCCTAGGGGAGGGGAACACTGAAGCTTTCTTT.